These 14 T cell receptor beta chains share one sample of origin, sequenced in a study of shared clonotypes between healthy human individuals. Measured with immunoSEQ multiplex PCR; TCRdb has only the in-frame clones, and not every one. The sample shows about 2 million clones, about 95% of them seen only once. Only CD45RO-negative cells positively selected for CCR7 counted as naive CD8 cells, so terminally differentiated effector memory CD45RA+ cells were excluded. The sequencing sample was made of naive CD8+ T cells sorted from blood. The receptors were gathered from a man aged 18 to 30 in good health.

V is TRBV7-8 and J is TRBJ2-7; possibly TRBD1 for D (5 bases). Germline-derived CDR1 and CDR2 are SGHVS and FQNEAQ. The ends were cut back, 4 bases at V and 2 bases at J, with 12 bases in the middle. The CDR3 is 14 amino acids. The CDR3 sequence is CASSSPDSPYEQYF. The CDR3 DNA sequence: TGTGCCAGCAGCTCACCCGACAGCCCCTACGAGCAGTACTTC.

The rearrangement joins TRBV27 to TRBJ2-3; 13 bases match TRBD2. Germline V gives CDR1 MNHEY, CDR2 SMNVEV (reference sequence). This CDR3 has 15 residues. The trim removed 7 bases at V and 4 bases at J, leaving 5 bases unmatched. The CDR3 spells CASTTSGGAADTQYF. CDR3 coding DNA: TGTGCCAGCACCACTAGCGGGGGGGCCGCAGATACGCAGTATTTT.

Points on this clone: The sample holds other DNA sequences that translate to the same CDR3. This sequence joins TRBV5-1 and TRBJ2-2; 8 nucleotides agree with TRBD1. Looked up from germline, CDR1 is SGHRS and CDR2 is YFSETQ. The CDR3 contains 13 residues. J lost 5 bases, V lost 3 bases, and 0 bases had no gene match. CDR3 in DNA: TGCGCCAGCAGCTGGACAGGGACCGGGGAGCTGTTTTTT. It is translated as CASSWTGTGELFF.

This chain links TRBV28 with TRBJ2-7; D is unclear. The length of the CDR3 is 17 residues. The V and J ends lost 2 bases and 0 bases respectively, with 17 bases between them. The germline V gene has CDR1 MDHEN and CDR2 SYDVKM. CDR3 protein: CASSLQMIPGNSYEQYF. CDR3 DNA sequence: TGTGCCAGCAGTTTACAGATGATTCCGGGTAACTCCTACGAGCAGTACTTC. The complete variable domain, with remaining parts taken from reference TRBV28 and TRBJ2-7, reads DVKVTQSSRYLVKRTGEKVFLECVQDMDHENMFWYRQDPGLGLRLIYFSYDVKMKEKGDIPEGYSVSREKKERFSLILESASTNQTSMYLCASSLQMIPGNSYEQYFGPGTRLTVT.

The CDR3 protein is CSGTEINTDTQYF. In nucleotides, the CDR3 is TGCAGCGGGACAGAAATAAACACGGATACGCAGTATTTT. The chain recombines TRBV29-1 with TRBJ2-3, with D tentatively TRBD1 (6 bases). Trimming pared 7 bases from V and 6 bases from J, leaving 17 bases between. Germline V gene lookup returns CDR1 SQVTM and CDR2 ANQGSEA. The CDR3 consists of 13 residues.

To note about this clone: Other nucleotide sequences from this sample produce the same CDR3. The J gene is TRBJ2-7, the V gene TRBV5-4; D gene uncertain. The V gene lost 0 bases and the J gene lost 1 base, with 5 bases spanning the gap. Germline V gene data show CDR1 as SGHNT and CDR2 as YYREEE (reference sequence). This CDR3 is built from 13 residues. This CDR3 reads CASSLGQSYEQYF. CDR3 in DNA: TGTGCCAGCAGCTTGGGACAATCCTACGAGCAGTACTTC.

V usage is TRBV10-2 and J usage is TRBJ2-7, with D possibly being TRBD1 (5 bases). The CDR3 is 13 amino acids. Per the germline V gene, CDR1 is WSHSY and CDR2 is SAAADI. Trimming shortened V by 4 bases and J by 1 base, and 8 bases separated the two germline ends. This CDR3 reads CASSGQFSYEQYF. Here the CDR3 DNA reads TGCGCCAGCAGTGGACAGTTTTCCTACGAGCAGTACTTC.

This clone was recorded only once. The chain has TRBV6-5 and TRBJ2-7; D perhaps matches TRBD2 (7 bases). Between the trimmed V and J ends, which lost 5 bases and 4 bases, there was a span of 18 bases. Germline-derived CDR1 and CDR2 are MNHEY and SVGAGI. The CDR3 loop spans 15 amino acids. CDR3 in DNA: TGTGCCAGCAGTCTGTGTGGAGCGGGACAATACGAGCAGTACTTC. Its protein is CASSLCGAGQYEQYF.

The V and J genes are TRBV14 and TRBJ2-7; D is possibly TRBD1 or TRBD2 (6 bases each). Germline CDR1 reads SGHDN; CDR2 reads FVKESK. The CDR3 contains 17 residues. Trimming removed 0 bases at V and 3 bases at J, with 18 bases between. CDR3 sequence: CASSQDKEGGASYEQYF. The CDR3 DNA sequence: TGTGCCAGCAGCCAAGATAAAGAGGGGGGCGCCAGCTACGAGCAGTACTTC.

Concerning this clone itself: Other DNA sequences in this specimen translate into the identical CDR3. The chain uses TRBV11-2 and TRBJ2-7; D unclear. This CDR3 is 13 amino acids long. The V gene lost 0 bases and the J gene lost 3 bases, with 6 bases spanning the gap. Germline V gene sequence: CDR1 SGHAT, CDR2 FQNNGV. The CDR3 here is CASSLEPDYEQYF. CDR3 bases: TGTGCCAGCAGCTTAGAACCGGACTACGAGCAGTACTTC.

The chain links TRBV27 to TRBJ2-7; TRBD2 matches 7 bases. The CDR3 runs to 13 residues. V shed 7 bases and J 4 bases; nucleotides not matched to a gene: 7. Germline V gene data show CDR1 as MNHEY and CDR2 as SMNVEV (reference sequence). This CDR3 is CASTIGGGYEQYF. The CDR3 DNA sequence: TGTGCCAGCACCATTGGGGGGGGTTACGAGCAGTACTTC.

CDR3 bases: TGTGCCAGCTCACCGGTGGACAGGGAAATAAACACCGGGGAGCTGTTTTTT. It encodes CASSPVDREINTGELFF. The V gene is TRBV18, the J gene TRBJ2-2; TRBD1 matches 8 bases. CDR3 length: 17 amino acids. V lost 3 bases to trimming and J lost 2 bases; unmatched junction nucleotides: 8. The germline V gene has CDR1 KGHSH and CDR2 LQKENI. The full variable domain, in which reference TRBV18 and TRBJ2-2 provide the parts outside the CDR3, is NAGVMQNPRHLVRRRGQEARLRCSPMKGHSHVYWYRQLPEEGLKFMVYLQKENIIDESGMPKERFSAEFPKEGPSILRIQQVVRGDSAAYFCASSPVDREINTGELFFGEGSRLTVL.

The CDR3 loop is CASSAIQGSYEQYF. DNA of the CDR3: TGTGCCAGCAGCGCTATTCAGGGGAGCTACGAGCAGTACTTC. The rearrangement joins TRBV27 to TRBJ2-5; D perhaps matches TRBD1 (6 bases). The J call may be mistaken, given a closer DNA end match to TRBJ2-7. This CDR3 is 14 amino acids long. Per the germline V gene, CDR1 is MNHEY and CDR2 is SMNVEV (reference sequence).

The chain is built from TRBV7-9 and TRBJ2-5, with D possibly matching TRBD2 (5 bases). The CDR3 has 15 amino acids. Germline V CDR1 and CDR2: SEHNR, FQNEAQ (reference sequence). Trimming removed 1 base from V and 1 base from J, with 10 bases in between. CDR3 amino acids: CASSLVDYGQETQYF. CDR3 DNA: TGTGCCAGCAGCTTAGTTGACTACGGCCAAGAGACCCAGTACTTC.